This is a list of T cell receptor beta chains from one sample in a study of T-cell memory formation after mild COVID-19. TCRdb passed the 5' RACE reads through MiXCR, listing each CDR3 protein once. This table has around 450,000 distinct CDR3 sequences, over 15% appearing once. Sequencing used PBMCs or a T cell subset sorted from them (not recorded which). All receptors come from an adult woman who had mild COVID-19 (a few samples of this study predate the infection). Cell type and time point are not known. CDR3s include the opening cysteine and the closing phenylalanine or tryptophan. A D gene is named only where the DNA matches it firmly. Not every row has a clone size; where given, it reads once, few, many or a size class.

>TRBJ2-7|TRBD2|TRBV7-9|-
CASSYAISGSVSQYF
TGTGCCAGCAGCTACGCCATAAGCGGGAGTGTCTCGCAGTACTTC
>TRBJ1-1|TRBD1|TRBV4-1|few
CASSPGGMNTEAFF
TGCGCCAGCAGCCCAGGGGGCATGAACACTGAAGCTTTCTTT
>TRBJ1-5|-|TRBV29-1|few
CSVGLGGGGRNQPQHF
TGCAGCGTTGGTCTTGGCGGGGGCGGTCGCAATCAGCCCCAGCATTTT
>TRBJ2-3|TRBD1|TRBV28|-
CASSPGQGQLFTDTQYF
TGTGCCAGCAGTCCAGGACAGGGGCAGTTGTTCACAGATACGCAGTATTTT
>TRBJ2-3|-|TRBV30|few
CAWSFYRVGSTDTQYF
TGTGCCTGGAGCTTTTACAGGGTGGGATCCACAGATACGCAGTATTTT
>TRBJ1-1|-|TRBV5-1|few
CASSLGGVRTEAFF
TGCGCCAGCAGCTTGGGGGGGGTAAGAACTGAAGCTTTCTTT
>TRBJ2-3|-|TRBV12-3/TRBV12-4|few
CASRSAGDTQYF
TGTGCCAGCAGGTCAGCGGGAGATACGCAGTATTTT
>TRBJ2-3|TRBD2|TRBV7-2|many
CASSLAPIGLAASTDTQYF
TGTGCCAGCAGCTTAGCCCCGATCGGACTAGCGGCTAGCACAGATACGCAGTATTTT
>TRBJ1-1|-|TRBV5-1|-
CASSLDGGWDTEAFF
TGCGCCAGCAGCTTGGATGGGGGCTGGGACACTGAAGCTTTCTTT
>TRBJ1-5|-|TRBV28|-
CASSPWGSSGVQPQHF
TGTGCCAGCAGTCCCTGGGGATCAAGCGGGGTCCAGCCCCAGCATTTT
>TRBJ1-1|TRBD1|TRBV27|-
CASSLAARGITHTEAFF
TGTGCCAGCAGTTTGGCGGCCAGGGGGATAACGCACACTGAAGCTTTCTTT
>TRBJ2-3|-|TRBV12-3/TRBV12-4|few
CASRLDLTSTDTQYF
TGTGCCAGCAGACTGGACTTAACTAGCACAGATACGCAGTATTTT
>TRBJ2-3|TRBD2|TRBV7-2|few
CASSTRTSGSPDTQYF
TGTGCCAGCAGCACGCGGACTAGCGGGAGTCCGGATACGCAGTATTTT
>TRBJ1-2|-|TRBV19|few
CASSIVVQGADYGYTF
TGTGCCAGTAGTATAGTCGTTCAGGGCGCGGACTATGGCTACACCTTC
>TRBJ2-7|-|TRBV5-1|-
CASSGGRSYEQYF
TGCGCCAGCAGCGGGGGTCGGTCCTACGAGCAGTACTTC